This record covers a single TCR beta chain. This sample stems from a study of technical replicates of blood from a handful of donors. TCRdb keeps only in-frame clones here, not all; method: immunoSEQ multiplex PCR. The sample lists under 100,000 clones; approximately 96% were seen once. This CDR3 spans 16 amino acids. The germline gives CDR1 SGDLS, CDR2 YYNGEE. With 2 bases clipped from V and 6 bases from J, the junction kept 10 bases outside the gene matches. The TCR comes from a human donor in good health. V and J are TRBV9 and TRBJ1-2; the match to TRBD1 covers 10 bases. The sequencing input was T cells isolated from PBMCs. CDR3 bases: TGTGCCAGCAGCGTCCCCGGGACAGGGGTGAAGGATGGCTACACCTTC. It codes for CASSVPGTGVKDGYTF. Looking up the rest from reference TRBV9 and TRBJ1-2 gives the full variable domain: DSGVTQTPKHLITATGQRVTLRCSPRSGDLSVYWYQQSLDQGLQFLIQYYNGEERAKGNILERFSAQQFPDLHSELNLSSLELGDSALYFCASSVPGTGVKDGYTFGSGTRLTVV.